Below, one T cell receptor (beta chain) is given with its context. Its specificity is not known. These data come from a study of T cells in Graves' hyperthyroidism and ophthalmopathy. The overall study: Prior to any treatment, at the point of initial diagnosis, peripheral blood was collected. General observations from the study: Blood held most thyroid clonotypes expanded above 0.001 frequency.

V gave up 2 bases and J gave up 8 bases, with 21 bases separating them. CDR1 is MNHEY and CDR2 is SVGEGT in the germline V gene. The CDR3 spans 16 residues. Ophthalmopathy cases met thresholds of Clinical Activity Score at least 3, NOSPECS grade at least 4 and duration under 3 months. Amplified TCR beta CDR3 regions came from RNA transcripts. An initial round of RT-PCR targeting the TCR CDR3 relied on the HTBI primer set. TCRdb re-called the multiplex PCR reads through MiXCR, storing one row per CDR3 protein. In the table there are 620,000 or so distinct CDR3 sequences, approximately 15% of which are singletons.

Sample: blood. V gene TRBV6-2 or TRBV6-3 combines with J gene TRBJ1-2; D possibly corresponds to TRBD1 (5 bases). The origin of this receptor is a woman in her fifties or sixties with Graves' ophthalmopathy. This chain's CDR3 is CASSYTSFGGTMGYTF. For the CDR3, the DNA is TGTGCCAGCAGTTACACATCTTTCGGGGGAACTATGGGCTACACCTTC.